A single sample gave rise to the 5 T cell receptor beta chains below, sequenced in a study of OX40 agonist ivuxolimab in advanced cancers. Data came from immunoSEQ multiplex PCR; TCRdb stores just in-frame clones and leaves some out. Of 75,000 to 90,000 clones in the sample, 80% to 95% were seen once. The sequenced sample was CD4+ or CD8+ T cells sorted from blood, obtained in a trial of the OX40 agonist ivuxolimab. These receptors were collected from an adult with an advanced solid tumor such as melanoma, head and neck, liver or kidney cancer.

This clone was recorded once. The V and J genes are TRBV6-5 and TRBJ1-1; D remains unclear. The V gene lost 0 bases and the J gene lost 1 base, with 3 bases spanning the gap. The CDR3 is 13 residues long. Germline loops: CDR1 MNHEY, CDR2 SVGAGI. In DNA form, the CDR3 reads TGTGCCAGCAGTTACTCAGCGAACACTGAAGCTTTCTTT. It translates to CASSYSANTEAFF.

The chain joins TRBV30 to TRBJ2-7, with 8 positions matching TRBD2. The CDR3 spans 14 residues. Per germline, CDR1 GTSNPN and CDR2 SVGIG (reference sequence). V was pared by 0 bases and J by 2 bases, with 3 bases of the junction left unmatched. CDR3 nucleotide sequence: TGTGCCTGGAGTGTCCTAGCGGGTACCTACGAGCAGTACTTC. This encodes CAWSVLAGTYEQYF.

The rearrangement joins TRBV6-6 to TRBJ1-4, with unresolved D. CDR1 is MNHNY, CDR2 SVGAGI, per germline (reference sequence). The CDR3 length is 16 residues. V was clipped by 2 bases and J by 7 bases, with 17 bases between them. CDR3 DNA sequence: TGTGCCAGCAGTTACCTGGGTCCCAAAGAGGGTGAAAAACTGTTTTTT. This sequence encodes CASSYLGPKEGEKLFF.

The gene calls are TRBV10-2 and TRBJ1-1, with a weak D call TRBD1 (6 bases). Germline V gives CDR1 WSHSY, CDR2 SAAADI. This CDR3 spans 13 amino acids. The V end was cut by 6 bases, the J end by 4 bases, with 12 bases between. The CDR3 spells CASRTQGGTEAFF. CDR3 bases: TGCGCCAGCAGAACACAGGGAGGCACTGAAGCTTTCTTT.

CDR3 region: CASSIFYEQYF. Written as DNA, the CDR3 is TGTGCCAGTAGTATCTTCTACGAGCAGTACTTC. The chain carries TRBV19 and TRBJ2-7; D remains unclear. In germline, CDR1 is LNHDA, CDR2 SQIVND (reference sequence). The CDR3 totals 11 residues. V lost 3 bases to trimming and J lost 3 bases, with 3 bases between them.